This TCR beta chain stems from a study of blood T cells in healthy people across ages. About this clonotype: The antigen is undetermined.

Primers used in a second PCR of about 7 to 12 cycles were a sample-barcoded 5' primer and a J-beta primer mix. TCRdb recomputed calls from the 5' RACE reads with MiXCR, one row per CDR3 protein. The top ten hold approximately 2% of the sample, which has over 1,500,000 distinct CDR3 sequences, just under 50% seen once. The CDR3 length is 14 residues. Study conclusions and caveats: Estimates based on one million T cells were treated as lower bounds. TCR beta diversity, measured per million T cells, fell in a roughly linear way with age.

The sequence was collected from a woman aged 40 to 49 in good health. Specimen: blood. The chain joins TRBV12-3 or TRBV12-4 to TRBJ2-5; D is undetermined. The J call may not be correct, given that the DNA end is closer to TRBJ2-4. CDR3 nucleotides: TGTGCCAGCACCACGGCAGCCATCAAAAACATTCAGTACTTC. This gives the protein CASTTAAIKNIQYF.